These T cell receptor beta chains were read from a single sample in a study of T-cell memory formation after mild COVID-19. TCRdb passed the 5' RACE reads through MiXCR, listing each CDR3 protein once. Here the sample spans nearly 110,000 distinct CDR3 sequences, over 13% being singletons. The source material was PBMCs or a T cell subset sorted from them (not recorded which). The receptors here all came from a man between 18 and 35 years old who had mild COVID-19 (a few samples of this study predate the infection). Cell type and time point are not known. CDR3s include the opening cysteine and the closing phenylalanine or tryptophan. The D gene is left open where the match is weak. The size of a clone is reported for some rows only, either as once, few or many, or as a class for expanded clones.

-,TRBV9,TRBJ2-1,-,TGTGCCAGCAGCGTAGGGGGCAGAATTTACAATGAGCAGTTCTTC,CASSVGGRIYNEQFF
-,TRBV6-6,TRBJ2-5,-,TGTGCCAGCAGTTGGCAGATGGCCCAAGAGACCCAGTACTTC,CASSWQMAQETQYF
-,TRBV9,TRBJ2-3,-,TGTGCCAGCAGCGTAGATCCGTCACATACAGATACGCAGTATTTT,CASSVDPSHTDTQYF
-,TRBV5-1,TRBJ1-6,TRBD1,TGCGCCAGCAGCTTGACAGGGGCCGGGGGATCACCCCTCCACTTT,CASSLTGAGGSPLHF
few,TRBV15,TRBJ2-3,-,TGTGCCACCAGCCTAACCGGGGGCCCATCCCCCCGTGCTAGCACAGATACGCAGTATTTT,CATSLTGGPSPRASTDTQYF
many,TRBV5-1,TRBJ2-3,-,TGCGCCAGCAGCCCTGGTTTAGGGTGGAGGGCAGATACGCAGTATTTT,CASSPGLGWRADTQYF
-,TRBV12-3/TRBV12-4,TRBJ2-1,-,TGTGCCAGCAGTCCCCCGTGGGATGAGCAGTTCTTC,CASSPPWDEQFF
-,TRBV7-9,TRBJ2-3,-,TGTGCCAGCAGGGTGGCTGCATCCAGCGATACAGATACGCAGTATTTT,CASRVAASSDTDTQYF
many,TRBV4-1,TRBJ1-5,-,TGCGCCAGCAGCCAAGAAGGCATGGGCTGGGAGTCCCAGCATTTT,CASSQEGMGWESQHF
few,TRBV2,TRBJ2-1,-,TGTGCCAGCAGTGTGGGGGCCTATGAGCAGTTCTTC,CASSVGAYEQFF
-,TRBV5-6,TRBJ1-6,TRBD1,TGTGCCAGCGGACTCGGGACAGGGCTTTCCTGGAATTCACCCCTCCACTTT,CASGLGTGLSWNSPLHF
-,TRBV5-8,TRBJ2-1,-,TGTGCCAGCAGCTTGGGAGTCTTTAGGGAGCAGTTCTTC,CASSLGVFREQFF
-,TRBV7-9,TRBJ2-3,-,TGTGCCAGCAGCTTAGTGCTGGGCACAGATACGCAGTATTTT,CASSLVLGTDTQYF
-,TRBV7-9,TRBJ2-1,TRBD1,TGTGCCAGCAGCTCTCGGACAGGGGGCAATGAGCAGTTCTTC,CASSSRTGGNEQFF
-,TRBV4-3,TRBJ1-3,-,TGCGCCAGCAGCCAGGACCAGGGGCCCTACTCTGGAAACACCATATATTTT,CASSQDQGPYSGNTIYF
few,TRBV20-1,TRBJ2-1,TRBD1,TGCAGTGCTGTCTTAAACCGGGACAGGTACAATGAGCAGTTCTTC,CSAVLNRDRYNEQFF
few,TRBV10-2,TRBJ2-2,-,TGCGCCAGCAGTGAAACAAACACCGGGGAGCTGTTTTTT,CASSETNTGELFF
-,TRBV7-2,TRBJ2-3,-,TGTGCCAGCAGCTTAAATGCGAGGAATACGCAGTATTTT,CASSLNARNTQYF
few,TRBV4-2,TRBJ1-5,-,TGTGCCAGCAGCCCCCGGGGGATGAGCGCTCAGCCCCAGCATTTT,CASSPRGMSAQPQHF
-,TRBV4-2,TRBJ1-2,TRBD1,TGTGCCAGCAGCCCCGGACAGGGGCAATATCATAACTATGGCTACACCTTC,CASSPGQGQYHNYGYTF
many,TRBV25-1,TRBJ2-5,TRBD1,TGTGCCAGCAGGCGGGACAGGGTAGAGGAGACCCAGTACTTC,CASRRDRVEETQYF
few,TRBV7-9,TRBJ2-1,-,TGTGCCAGCAGCCGTTGGGGACACCAAGAGCAGTTCTTC,CASSRWGHQEQFF
many,TRBV7-7,TRBJ2-1,TRBD1,TGTGCTAGCAGCTTAGGGACAGTGGGTGATGAGCAGTTCTTC,CASSLGTVGDEQFF
-,TRBV11-2,TRBJ2-3,TRBD2,TGTGCCAGCAGCTTAGATCCCACTAGCGGGGGGACAGATACGCAGTATTTT,CASSLDPTSGGTDTQYF
-,TRBV15,TRBJ2-3,-,TGTGCCACCAGCCCCCCGGCTAACACAGATACGCAGTATTTT,CATSPPANTDTQYF
few,TRBV6-5,TRBJ2-3,-,TGTGCCAGCACACTAGAAGATACGCAGTATTTT,CASTLEDTQYF
few,TRBV29-1,TRBJ2-7,TRBD1,TGCAGCGTTGGGGACAGGGACAACTACGAGCAGTACTTC,CSVGDRDNYEQYF
-,TRBV30,TRBJ2-1,-,TGTGCCTGGGGGAGGACGGGGAATGAGCAGTTCTTC,CAWGRTGNEQFF
few,TRBV7-9,TRBJ1-2,-,TGTGCCAGCACATGGGTTCCAAAGGAGGGCTACACCTTC,CASTWVPKEGYTF
-,TRBV7-9,TRBJ2-2,-,TGTGCCAGCAGCTTTTCCCCCACCGGGGAGCTGTTTTTT,CASSFSPTGELFF
few,TRBV27,TRBJ2-3,-,TGTGCCAGCAGCTCCTTGGGGGCTGAGGATACGCAGTATTTT,CASSSLGAEDTQYF
-,TRBV14,TRBJ1-2,-,TGTGCCAGCGCGGGGGTAACAGGGATCGCAAACTATGGCTACACCTTC,CASAGVTGIANYGYTF
-,TRBV12-3/TRBV12-4,TRBJ2-5,TRBD2,TGTGCCAGCACTATTAGTGGCGGGGGGGAGGAGACCCAGTACTTC,CASTISGGGEETQYF
few,TRBV4-3,TRBJ1-1,-,TGCGCCAGCAGCCAACTGGGACGAACGAACACTGAAGCTTTCTTT,CASSQLGRTNTEAFF
-,TRBV28,TRBJ2-5,-,TGTGCCAGCAGCCGTGCAACCTACCAAGAGACCCAGTACTTC,CASSRATYQETQYF
few,TRBV6-5,TRBJ1-2,-,TGTGCCAGCAGTTACACGAGGGAATATGGCTACACCTTC,CASSYTREYGYTF
-,TRBV2,TRBJ2-3,-,TGTGCCAGCAGTGAAGTTTGGCCCGGCGGGGTCACAGATACGCAGTATTTT,CASSEVWPGGVTDTQYF
many,TRBV5-1,TRBJ2-7,-,TGCGCCAGCAGCTTGGGAAATCTCGAGCAGTACTTC,CASSLGNLEQYF
few,TRBV12-3/TRBV12-4,TRBJ2-7,-,TGTGCCAGCAGCTCGGACGAAAAGGCTGCATACGAGCAGTACTTC,CASSSDEKAAYEQYF
few,TRBV7-8,TRBJ2-6,-,TGTGCCAGCAGCTTACTGACCCCCGGGGCCAACGTCCTGACTTTC,CASSLLTPGANVLTF
few,TRBV4-1,TRBJ2-7,-,TGCGCCAGCAGCCAAGAACGCCGAGTCTACGAGCAGTACTTC,CASSQERRVYEQYF
few,TRBV7-2,TRBJ1-1,-,TGTGCCAGCAGCCTAGGGTTTGGGACTGAAGCTTTCTTT,CASSLGFGTEAFF
few,TRBV5-6,TRBJ2-5,-,TGTGCCAGCAGCTTTGGGAGGAGTCAAGAGACCCAGTACTTC,CASSFGRSQETQYF
-,TRBV5-1,TRBJ2-2,-,TGCGCCAGCAGCTTGGAAGGAGTCCGAGACACCGGGGAGCTGTTTTTT,CASSLEGVRDTGELFF
once,TRBV13,TRBJ1-6,-,TGTGCCAGCAGCTTAGAACGGGATAATTCACCCCTCCACTTT,CASSLERDNSPLHF
few,TRBV6-6,TRBJ2-1,TRBD1,TGTGCCAGCAGTTACGGGGGACAGGGCACCTACAATGAGCAGTTCTTC,CASSYGGQGTYNEQFF
few,TRBV12-3/TRBV12-4,TRBJ2-1,TRBD1,TGTGCCAGCAGCGGGACAGGGGCCCTCGATGAGCAGTTCTTC,CASSGTGALDEQFF
-,TRBV29-1,TRBJ2-1,-,TGCAGCGTTGAAGAGAACCGCGAGTACAATGAGCAGTTCTTC,CSVEENREYNEQFF
few,TRBV28,TRBJ1-1,-,TGTGCCAGCAGTTTTCGGAAGAGGAACACTGAAGCTTTCTTT,CASSFRKRNTEAFF
-,TRBV6-2/TRBV6-3,TRBJ1-2,-,TGTGCCAGCAGTTACTCGGAGGGATCCGGCTACACCTTC,CASSYSEGSGYTF
-,TRBV4-3,TRBJ2-1,-,TGCGCCAGCAGCCAAGATGGGGGTGGCAATGAGCAGTTCTTC,CASSQDGGGNEQFF
-,TRBV12-3/TRBV12-4,TRBJ2-2,-,TGTGCCAGCAGTCCCGGGAGTGGGGTACTTCTGTTTTTT,CASSPGSGVLLFF
-,TRBV6-2/TRBV6-3,TRBJ2-4,-,TGTGCCAGCAGAAGTCTCCGGGCGGCCAAAAACATTCAGTACTTC,CASRSLRAAKNIQYF
few,TRBV7-9,TRBJ1-1,TRBD1,TGTGCCAGCAGTTTATGGGACAGGAACACTGAAGCTTTCTTT,CASSLWDRNTEAFF
many,TRBV20-1,TRBJ2-1,-,TGCAGTGCTAGAGTTGACCGCAGGGTCGGAGATGAGCAGTTCTTC,CSARVDRRVGDEQFF
few,TRBV4-3,TRBJ1-5,-,TGCGCCAGCAGCCATACGGGGTACGAGCCCCAGCATTTT,CASSHTGYEPQHF
many,TRBV6-4,TRBJ2-3,TRBD1,TGTGCCAGCGCTATTCAACAGGGGTCCAGCACAGATACGCAGTATTTT,CASAIQQGSSTDTQYF
few,TRBV7-6,TRBJ2-7,-,TGTGCCAGCAGCTCGACGGACCCCGGGGACGAGCAGTACTTC,CASSSTDPGDEQYF
-,TRBV5-1,TRBJ2-3,-,TGCGCCAGCAGGGCCACGAACACGCAGTATTTT,CASRATNTQYF
few,TRBV7-6,TRBJ1-6,TRBD1,TGTGCCAGCAGCTTACTACAGGGGGAATATAATTCACCCCTCCACTTT,CASSLLQGEYNSPLHF